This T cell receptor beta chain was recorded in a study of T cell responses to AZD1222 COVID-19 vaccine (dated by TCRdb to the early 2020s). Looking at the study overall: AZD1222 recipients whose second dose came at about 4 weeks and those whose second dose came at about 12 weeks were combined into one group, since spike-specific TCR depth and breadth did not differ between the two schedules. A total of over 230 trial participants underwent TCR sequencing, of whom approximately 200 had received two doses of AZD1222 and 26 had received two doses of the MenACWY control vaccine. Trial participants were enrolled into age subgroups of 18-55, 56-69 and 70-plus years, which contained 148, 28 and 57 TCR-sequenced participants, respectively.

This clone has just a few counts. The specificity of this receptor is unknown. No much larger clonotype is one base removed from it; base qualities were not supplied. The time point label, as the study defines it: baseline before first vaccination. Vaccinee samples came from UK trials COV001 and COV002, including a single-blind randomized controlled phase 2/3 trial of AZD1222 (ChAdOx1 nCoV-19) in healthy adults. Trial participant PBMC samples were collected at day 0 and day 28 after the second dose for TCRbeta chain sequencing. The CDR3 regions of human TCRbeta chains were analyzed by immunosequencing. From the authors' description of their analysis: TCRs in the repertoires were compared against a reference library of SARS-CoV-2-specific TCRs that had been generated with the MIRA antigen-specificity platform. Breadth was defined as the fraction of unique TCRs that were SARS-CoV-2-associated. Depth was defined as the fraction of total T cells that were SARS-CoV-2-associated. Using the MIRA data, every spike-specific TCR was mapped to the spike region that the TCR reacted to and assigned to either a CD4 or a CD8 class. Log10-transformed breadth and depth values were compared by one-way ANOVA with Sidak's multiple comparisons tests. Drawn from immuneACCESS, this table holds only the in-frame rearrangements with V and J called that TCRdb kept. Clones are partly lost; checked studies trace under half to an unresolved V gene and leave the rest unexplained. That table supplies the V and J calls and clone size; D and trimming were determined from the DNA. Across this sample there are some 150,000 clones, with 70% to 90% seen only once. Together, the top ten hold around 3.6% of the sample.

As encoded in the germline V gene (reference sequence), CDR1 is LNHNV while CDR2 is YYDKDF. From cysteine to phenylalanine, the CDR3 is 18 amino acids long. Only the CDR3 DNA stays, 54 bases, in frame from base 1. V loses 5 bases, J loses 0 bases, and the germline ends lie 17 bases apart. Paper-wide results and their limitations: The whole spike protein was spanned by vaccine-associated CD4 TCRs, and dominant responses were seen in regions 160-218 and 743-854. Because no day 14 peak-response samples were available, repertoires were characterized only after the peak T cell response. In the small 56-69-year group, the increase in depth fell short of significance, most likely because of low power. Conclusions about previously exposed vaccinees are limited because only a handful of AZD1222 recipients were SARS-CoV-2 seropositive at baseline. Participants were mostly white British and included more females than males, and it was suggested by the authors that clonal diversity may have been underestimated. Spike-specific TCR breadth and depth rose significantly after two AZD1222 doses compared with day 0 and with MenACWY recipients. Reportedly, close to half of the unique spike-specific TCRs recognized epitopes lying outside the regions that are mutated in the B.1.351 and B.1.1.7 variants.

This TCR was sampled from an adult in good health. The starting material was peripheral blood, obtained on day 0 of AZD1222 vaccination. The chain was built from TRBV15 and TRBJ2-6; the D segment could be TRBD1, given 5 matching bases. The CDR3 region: CATSADWGSLSGANVLTF. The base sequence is TGTGCCACCAGCGCAGACTGGGGCAGCCTCTCTGGGGCCAACGTCCTGACTTTC.